Listed below are T cell receptor beta chains from one sample, sequenced in a study of blood T cell repertoires in COVID-19. Assay: immunoSEQ multiplex PCR; the TCRdb copy retains only in-frame clones and omits some. This sample has under 150,000 clones, with 84% found just once. Sequencing used peripheral blood. These receptors originate from an older woman with acute or convalescent COVID-19. CDR3s include the opening cysteine and the closing phenylalanine or tryptophan. D genes are given only for firm matches. Where a row states a size, it is once, few, many or the class of an expanded clone; other rows omit it.

- | once | TRBJ2-7 | 13 | TRBV7-2 | TGTGCCAGCACCCCCCTCAGGGGCTACGAGCAGTACTTC | CASTPLRGYEQYF
TRBD2 | - | TRBJ2-7 | 14 | TRBV9 | TGTGCCAGCAGCGTGGGCAGGGAGGGTTACGAGCAGTACTTC | CASSVGREGYEQYF
TRBD2 | - | TRBJ2-5 | 14 | TRBV10-3 | TGTGCCATCAGTACTAGCGGGGGCTTAGAGACCCAGTACTTC | CAISTSGGLETQYF
TRBD1 | - | TRBJ2-7 | 14 | TRBV5-8 | TGTGCCAGCAGCTTGCCCGGGACAGACTACGAGCAGTACTTC | CASSLPGTDYEQYF
TRBD2 | - | TRBJ2-2 | 15 | TRBV3-1/TRBV3-2 | TGTGCCAGCAGACCGAGCGGGATAGACACCGGGGAGCTGTTTTTT | CASRPSGIDTGELFF
- | - | TRBJ1-2 | 14 | TRBV15 | TGTGCCACCAGCAGAGATTACAGGGTTTACGGCTACACCTTC | CATSRDYRVYGYTF
TRBD2 | - | TRBJ2-7 | 11 | TRBV29-1 | TGCAGCGTTGGGGAGGGGTACGAGCAGTACTTC | CSVGEGYEQYF
TRBD2 | - | TRBJ2-1 | 17 | TRBV28 | TGTGCCAGCAGTTTCCATGTTTCTAGCGGGATATCGGGTGAGCAGTTCTTC | CASSFHVSSGISGEQFF
- | few | TRBJ1-3 | 12 | TRBV3-1/TRBV3-2 | TGTGCCAGCAGCCAAGGGGGAGGCACCATATATTTT | CASSQGGGTIYF
TRBD1 | - | TRBJ1-1 | 14 | TRBV28 | TGTGCCAGCAGCCTCGACAGGGTGAACACTGAAGCTTTCTTT | CASSLDRVNTEAFF
- | - | TRBJ2-7 | 15 | TRBV6-7 | TGTGCCAGCAGTTACAGGAACAGGCCGTCCTACGAGCAGTACTTC | CASSYRNRPSYEQYF
- | - | TRBJ1-1 | 16 | TRBV6-5 | TGTGCCAGCAGTTACGCCAATCAGGGCGGGGGGACTGAAGCTTTCTTT | CASSYANQGGGTEAFF
- | - | TRBJ2-2 | 16 | TRBV11-3 | TGTGCCAGCACCCCGGGTTTTGCGGTCAACACCGGGGAGCTGTTTTTT | CASTPGFAVNTGELFF
TRBD2 | - | TRBJ2-7 | 16 | TRBV6-2/TRBV6-3 | TGTGCCAGCAGCCGGACTAGCGGGAGCGTCACCTACGAGCAGTACTTC | CASSRTSGSVTYEQYF
TRBD2 | - | TRBJ2-7 | 16 | TRBV5-1 | TGCGCCAGCAGCTTGGACGGGACTAGCGGAGCCTACGAGCAGTACTTC | CASSLDGTSGAYEQYF
- | - | TRBJ2-3 | 12 | TRBV6-4 | TGTGCCAGCAGTGTCAAGGGGGAAGGGCAGTATTTT | CASSVKGEGQYF
TRBD1 | - | TRBJ2-7 | 12 | TRBV6-6 | TGTGCCAGCCACAGGGGAACCGACGAGCAGTACTTC | CASHRGTDEQYF
TRBD1 | once | TRBJ1-2 | 13 | TRBV24-1 | TGTGCCACCAGTGATTTAACAGGGGGTGGCTACACCTTC | CATSDLTGGGYTF
- | - | TRBJ2-3 | 15 | TRBV29-1 | TGCAGCGTTGCAGGTCAGGGAGGTAGCACAGATACGCAGTATTTT | CSVAGQGGSTDTQYF
TRBD1 | few | TRBJ2-7 | 13 | TRBV3-1/TRBV3-2 | TGTGCCAGCAGCCTGGGACAGGGCTACGAGCAGTACTTC | CASSLGQGYEQYF
- | - | TRBJ2-1 | 17 | TRBV21-1 | TGTGCCAGCAGCAAGCTTTGGGAGCGGGTGGCCTACAATGAGCAGTTCTTC | CASSKLWERVAYNEQFF
TRBD2 | - | TRBJ2-1 | 15 | TRBV19 | TGTGCCAGTAGGAGGGACTACTCAATGAACAATGAGCAGTTCTTC | CASRRDYSMNNEQFF
- | few | TRBJ2-7 | 14 | TRBV21-1 | TGTGCCAGCAGTACCCCCAGGGAACCGTACGAGCAGTACTTC | CASSTPREPYEQYF
- | - | TRBJ1-1 | 15 | TRBV29-1 | TGCAGCGTTGTGGTCCAAGAGTCGGTGAACACTGAAGCTTTCTTT | CSVVVQESVNTEAFF
- | - | TRBJ2-3 | 17 | TRBV4-2 | TGTGCCAGCAGCCAAGATTTGCTAGCTCTGAGGGCAGATACGCAGTATTTT | CASSQDLLALRADTQYF
- | - | TRBJ1-5 | 15 | TRBV10-3 | TGTGCCATCAGTGAGTCGATTGGCAGCAATCAGCCCCAGCATTTT | CAISESIGSNQPQHF
TRBD1 | - | TRBJ1-1 | 14 | TRBV10-3 | TGTGCCATCAGTATGGACAGGATGAACACTGAAGCTTTCTTT | CAISMDRMNTEAFF
- | - | TRBJ2-3 | 14 | TRBV5-1 | TGCGCCAGCAGCTTGGTTAGCCGGACAGATACGCAGTATTTT | CASSLVSRTDTQYF
- | - | TRBJ1-2 | 15 | TRBV5-4 | TGTGCCAGCAGCTTGGGGGCAGGGGCCGTTGTCGGCTACACCTTC | CASSLGAGAVVGYTF
- | - | TRBJ1-1 | 14 | TRBV7-2 | TGTGCCAGCAGCTTTAGACACCCGAACACTGAAGCTTTCTTT | CASSFRHPNTEAFF
- | once | TRBJ1-6 | 15 | TRBV4-1 | TGCGCCAGCACCCGACAAGAGACAGCTTATTCAACCCTCCACTTT | CASTRQETAYSTLHF
TRBD2 | - | TRBJ2-1 | 18 | TRBV30 | TGTGCCTGGAGCGTCGGATTTCGCGGGAGGTCCCTGCTCGATGAGCAGTTCTTC | CAWSVGFRGRSLLDEQFF
TRBD1 | - | TRBJ1-1 | 14 | TRBV7-9 | TGTGCCAGCAGCTTAGCAGGGGGCAACACTGAAGCTTTCTTT | CASSLAGGNTEAFF
- | - | TRBJ2-1 | 14 | TRBV7-8 | TGTGCCAGCAGCTTAGCTGGACAGTACAATGAGCAGTTCTTC | CASSLAGQYNEQFF
- | - | TRBJ1-1 | 12 | TRBV18 | TGTGCCAGCTCACCCCAGGGCACTGAAGCTTTCTTT | CASSPQGTEAFF
- | - | TRBJ2-2 | 15 | TRBV2 | TGTGCCAGCAGTGGCAGCGGCTCGAACACCGGGGAGCTGTTTTTT | CASSGSGSNTGELFF
- | - | TRBJ1-1 | 14 | TRBV6-5 | TGTGCCAGCACTTCGGTTTTTGCGAACACTGAAGCTTTCTTT | CASTSVFANTEAFF
TRBD2 | - | TRBJ2-5 | 15 | TRBV5-1 | TGCGCCAGCAGCCCCGGGAGCGGGAGTGGCGAGACCCAGTACTTC | CASSPGSGSGETQYF
TRBD2 | - | TRBJ2-1 | 13 | TRBV19 | TGTGCCAGTAGTGGAACCGGACTAGGTGAGCAGTTCTTC | CASSGTGLGEQFF
- | - | TRBJ1-3 | 16 | TRBV4-1 | TGCGCCAGCAGCCAGGTGGGAGGCATGACTGGAAACACCATATATTTT | CASSQVGGMTGNTIYF
- | - | TRBJ1-1 | 14 | TRBV25-1 | TGTGCCAGCAGTGAAGCAGGGAGGACCACTGAAGCTTTCTTT | CASSEAGRTTEAFF
TRBD2 | few | TRBJ2-7 | 15 | TRBV5-4 | TGTGCCAGCAGCTTAGGGGGACTAGCGGGAGACGAGCAGTACTTC | CASSLGGLAGDEQYF
TRBD1 | few | TRBJ2-1 | 15 | TRBV28 | TGTGCCAGCAGCGATTCCGGGACAGGGTTGATGGGGCAGTTCTTC | CASSDSGTGLMGQFF
- | once | TRBJ2-7 | 17 | TRBV11-2 | TGTGCCAGCAGCTTTGGTAGCGCGAGCAGTGGGTCCTACGAGCAGTACTTC | CASSFGSASSGSYEQYF
- | - | TRBJ1-1 | 13 | TRBV29-1 | TGCAGCGTTGTGGAGACCGCCAACACTGAAGCTTTCTTT | CSVVETANTEAFF
- | - | TRBJ2-7 | 15 | TRBV28 | TGTGCCAGCAGTGGGGGGACGGGGGTCATCTACGAGCAGTACTTC | CASSGGTGVIYEQYF
TRBD1 | - | TRBJ2-7 | 14 | TRBV6-5 | TGTGCCAGCAGTTCCCGGGACAGAGACTACGAGCAGTACTTC | CASSSRDRDYEQYF
- | - | TRBJ2-7 | 16 | TRBV6-5 | TGTGCCAGCAGTTACTCGATTAGTTCGACTTCCTACGAGCAGTACTTC | CASSYSISSTSYEQYF
- | once | TRBJ1-2 | 14 | TRBV16 | TGTGCCAGCAGCCAATCCGCACAGAACTATGGCTACACCTTC | CASSQSAQNYGYTF
TRBD1 | - | TRBJ1-2 | 13 | TRBV5-4 | TGTGCCAGCAGCTCGACAGGGGGAAGGGGCTACACCTTC | CASSSTGGRGYTF
- | - | TRBJ1-3 | 14 | TRBV7-9 | TGTGCCAGCAGCTTAGACCAGGGTGGGAACACCATATATTTT | CASSLDQGGNTIYF